A single T cell receptor (beta chain) is shown here with its context. A much larger clone is a single base away; this may be a read error. The sample originates from a study of OX40 agonist ivuxolimab in advanced cancers. Study overall: Patients treated during dose escalation were battling hepatocellular carcinoma, melanoma, renal cell or head and neck cancer.

This CDR3 has 14 residues. Germline CDR1 and CDR2: MDHEN and SYDVKM. V was cut by 6 bases and J by 10 bases, with 21 bases left in between. Assay: immunoSEQ multiplex PCR; the TCRdb copy retains only in-frame clones and omits some. This sample has approximately 70,000 clones, with about nine tenths found just once. The chain recombines TRBV28 with TRBJ1-2; D is uncertain. This clonotype was sampled from an adult with an advanced solid tumor such as melanoma, head and neck, liver or kidney cancer. The sample in question was CD4+ or CD8+ T cells sorted from blood, obtained in a trial of the OX40 agonist ivuxolimab. The CDR3 loop reads CASSLTGPQRDYTF. CDR3 in DNA: TGTGCCAGCAGCCTTACGGGCCCCCAGAGGGACTACACCTTC.